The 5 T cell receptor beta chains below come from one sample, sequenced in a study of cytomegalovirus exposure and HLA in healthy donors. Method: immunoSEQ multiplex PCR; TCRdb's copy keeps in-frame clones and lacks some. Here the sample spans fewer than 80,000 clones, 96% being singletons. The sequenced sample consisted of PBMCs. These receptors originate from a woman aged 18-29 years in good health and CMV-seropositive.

Here the CDR3 DNA reads TGTGCCGCGCACCCTAGACTTGCCAAGATGCGAAATGAGCAGTTCTTC. Translated: CAAHPRLAKMRNEQFF. The gene calls are TRBV27 and TRBJ2-1; D is unclear. The V end was cut by 11 bases, the J end by 7 bases, with 27 bases between. Looked up from germline, CDR1 is MNHEY and CDR2 is SMNVEV (reference sequence). The length of the CDR3 is 16 residues.

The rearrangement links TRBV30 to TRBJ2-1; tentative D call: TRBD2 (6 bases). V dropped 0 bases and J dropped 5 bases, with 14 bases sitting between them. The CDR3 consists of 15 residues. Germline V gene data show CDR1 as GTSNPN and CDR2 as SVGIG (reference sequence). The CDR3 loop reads CAWSVARDFNNEQFF. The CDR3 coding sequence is TGTGCCTGGAGTGTAGCGCGGGACTTCAACAATGAGCAGTTCTTC.

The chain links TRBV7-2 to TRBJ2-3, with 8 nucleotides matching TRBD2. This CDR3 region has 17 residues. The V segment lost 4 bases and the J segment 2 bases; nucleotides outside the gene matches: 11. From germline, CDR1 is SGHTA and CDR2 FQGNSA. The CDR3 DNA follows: TGTGCCAGCAGCTCGTCCCGACTAGCGCGACTCACAGATACGCAGTATTTT. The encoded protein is CASSSSRLARLTDTQYF. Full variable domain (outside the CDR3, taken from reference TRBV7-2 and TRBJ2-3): GAGVSQSPSNKVTEKGKDVELRCDPISGHTALYWYRQSLGQGLEFLIYFQGNSAPDKSGLPSDRFSAERTGGSVSTLTIQRTQQEDSAVYLCASSSSRLARLTDTQYFGPGTRLTVL.

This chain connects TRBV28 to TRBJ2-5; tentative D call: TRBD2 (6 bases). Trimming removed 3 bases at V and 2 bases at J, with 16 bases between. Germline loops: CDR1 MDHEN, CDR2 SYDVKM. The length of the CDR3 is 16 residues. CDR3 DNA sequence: TGTGCCAGCAGTTTTGAGGCGGGACGGGGTCAAGAGACCCAGTACTTC. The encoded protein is CASSFEAGRGQETQYF.

CDR3 protein: CASSSGNTEAFF. In nucleotides, the CDR3 is TGTGCCAGCAGCTCAGGCAACACTGAAGCTTTCTTT. The chain carries TRBV11-2 and TRBJ1-1; D gene uncertain. Deletions cut 4 bases from V and 2 bases from J, with 5 bases between. CDR3 length equals 12 residues. The germline CDR1 and CDR2 sequences are SGHAT and FQNNGV. Using reference TRBV11-2 and TRBJ1-1 for the parts outside the CDR3, the full variable domain is EAGVAQSPRYKIIEKRQSVAFWCNPISGHATLYWYQQILGQGPKLLIQFQNNGVVDDSQLPKDRFSAERLKGVDSTLKIQPAKLEDSAVYLCASSSGNTEAFFGQGTRLTVV.